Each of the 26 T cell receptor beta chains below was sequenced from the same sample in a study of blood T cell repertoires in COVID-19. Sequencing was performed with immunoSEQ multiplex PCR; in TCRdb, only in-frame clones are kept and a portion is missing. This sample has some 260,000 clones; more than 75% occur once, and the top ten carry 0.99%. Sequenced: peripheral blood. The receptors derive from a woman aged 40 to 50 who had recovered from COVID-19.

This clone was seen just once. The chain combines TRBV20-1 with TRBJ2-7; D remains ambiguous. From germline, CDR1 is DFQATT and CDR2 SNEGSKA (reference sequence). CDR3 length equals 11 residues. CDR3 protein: CSGWWVYEQYF. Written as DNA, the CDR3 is TGCAGCGGGTGGTGGGTTTACGAGCAGTACTTC.

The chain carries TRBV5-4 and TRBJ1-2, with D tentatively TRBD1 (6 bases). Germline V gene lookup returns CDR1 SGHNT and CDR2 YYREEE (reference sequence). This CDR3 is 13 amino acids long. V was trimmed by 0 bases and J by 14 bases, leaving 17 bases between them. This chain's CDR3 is CASSLDRRGPGTF. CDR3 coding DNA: TGTGCCAGCAGCTTGGACAGGCGGGGGCCGGGGACCTTC.

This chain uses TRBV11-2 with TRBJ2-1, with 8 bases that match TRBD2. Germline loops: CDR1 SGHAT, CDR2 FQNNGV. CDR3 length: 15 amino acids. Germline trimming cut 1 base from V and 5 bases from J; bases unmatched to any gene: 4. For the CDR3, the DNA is TGTGCCAGCAGCTTAGGGACTAGCACTCACAATGAGCAGTTCTTC. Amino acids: CASSLGTSTHNEQFF. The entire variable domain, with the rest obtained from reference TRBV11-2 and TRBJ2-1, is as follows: EAGVAQSPRYKIIEKRQSVAFWCNPISGHATLYWYQQILGQGPKLLIQFQNNGVVDDSQLPKDRFSAERLKGVDSTLKIQPAKLEDSAVYLCASSLGTSTHNEQFFGPGTRLTVL.

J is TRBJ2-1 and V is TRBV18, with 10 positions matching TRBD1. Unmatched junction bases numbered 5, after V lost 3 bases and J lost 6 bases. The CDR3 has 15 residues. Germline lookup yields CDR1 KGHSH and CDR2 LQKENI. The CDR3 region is CASSPGQGRGNEQFF. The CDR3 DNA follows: TGTGCCAGCTCACCGGGACAGGGGAGGGGCAATGAGCAGTTCTTC.

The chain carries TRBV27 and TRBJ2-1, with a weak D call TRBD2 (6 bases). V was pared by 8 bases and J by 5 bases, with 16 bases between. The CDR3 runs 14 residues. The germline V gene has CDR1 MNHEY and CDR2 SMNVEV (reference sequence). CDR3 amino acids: CASWDLQMNNEQFF. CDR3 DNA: TGTGCCAGCTGGGACTTACAAATGAACAATGAGCAGTTCTTC.

This chain's CDR3 is CASSPGGGGGYTF. In DNA form, the CDR3 reads TGTGCCAGCAGCCCCGGGGGGGGAGGCGGCTACACCTTC. J is TRBJ1-2 and V is TRBV6-1; D perhaps matches TRBD1 (5 bases). The CDR3 loop spans 13 amino acids. Germline-derived CDR1 and CDR2 are MNHNS and SASEGT. Trimming stripped 6 bases from V and 8 bases from J, with 16 bases between.

CDR3 sequence: CASRIDRGAGELFF. The CDR3 DNA is TGTGCCAGCAGGATCGACAGGGGGGCCGGGGAGCTGTTTTTT. This chain joins TRBV6-6 and TRBJ2-2, with TRBD1 matching over 9 bases. Germline V CDR1 and CDR2: MNHNY, SVGAGI (reference sequence). With V trimmed by 6 bases and J by 6 bases, 5 bases remained unmatched. The CDR3 has 14 residues.

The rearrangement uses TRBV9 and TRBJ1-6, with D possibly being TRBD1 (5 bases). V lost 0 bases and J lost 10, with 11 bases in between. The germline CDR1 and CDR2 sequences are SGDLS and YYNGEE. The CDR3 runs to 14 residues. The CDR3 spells CASSVVGARSPLHF. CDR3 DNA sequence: TGTGCCAGCAGCGTAGTTGGGGCCCGGTCACCCCTCCACTTT.

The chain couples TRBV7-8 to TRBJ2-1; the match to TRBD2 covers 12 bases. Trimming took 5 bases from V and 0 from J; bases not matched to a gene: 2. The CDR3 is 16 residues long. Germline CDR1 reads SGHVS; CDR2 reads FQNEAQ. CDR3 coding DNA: TGTGCCAGCAGCCCGGGACTAGCGGGCTCCTACAATGAGCAGTTCTTC. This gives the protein CASSPGLAGSYNEQFF.

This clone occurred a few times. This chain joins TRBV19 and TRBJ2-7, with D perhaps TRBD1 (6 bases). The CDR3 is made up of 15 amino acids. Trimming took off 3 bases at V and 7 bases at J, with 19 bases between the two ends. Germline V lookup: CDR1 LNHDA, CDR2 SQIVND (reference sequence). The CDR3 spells CASSMGRRGPGEQYF. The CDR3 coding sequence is TGTGCCAGTAGTATGGGGCGCAGGGGCCCAGGGGAGCAGTACTTC.

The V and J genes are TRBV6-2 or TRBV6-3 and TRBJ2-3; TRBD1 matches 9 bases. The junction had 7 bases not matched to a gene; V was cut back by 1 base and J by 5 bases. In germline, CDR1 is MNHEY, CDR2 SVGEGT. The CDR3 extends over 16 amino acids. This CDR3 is CASSYFGTGRRDTQYF. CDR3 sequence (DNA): TGTGCCAGCAGTTACTTCGGGACAGGGAGACGAGATACGCAGTATTTT.

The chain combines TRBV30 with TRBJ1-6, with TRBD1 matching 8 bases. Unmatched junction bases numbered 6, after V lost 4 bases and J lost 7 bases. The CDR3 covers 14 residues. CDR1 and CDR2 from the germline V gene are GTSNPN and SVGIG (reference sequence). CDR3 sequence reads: CAWTAGQANSPLHF. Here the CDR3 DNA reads TGTGCCTGGACCGCGGGACAGGCGAATTCACCCCTCCACTTT. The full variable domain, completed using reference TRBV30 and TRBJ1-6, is SQTIHQWPATLVQPVGSPLSLECTVEGTSNPNLYWYRQAAGRGLQLLFYSVGIGQISSEVPQNLSASRPQDRQFILSSKKLLLSDSGFYLCAWTAGQANSPLHFGNGTRLTVT.

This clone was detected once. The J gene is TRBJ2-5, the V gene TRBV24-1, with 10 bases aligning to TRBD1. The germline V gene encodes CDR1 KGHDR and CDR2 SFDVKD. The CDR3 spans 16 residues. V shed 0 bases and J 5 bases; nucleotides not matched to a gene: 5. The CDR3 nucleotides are TGTGCCACCAGTGATTTGCCGACAGGGGGCGCGGAGACCCAGTACTTC. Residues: CATSDLPTGGAETQYF.

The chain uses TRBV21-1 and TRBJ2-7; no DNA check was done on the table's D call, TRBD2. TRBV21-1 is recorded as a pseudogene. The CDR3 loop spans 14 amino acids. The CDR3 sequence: CAIVRVGLPSEQYF. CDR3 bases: TGTGCCATAGTAAGGGTGGGACTACCCAGCGAGCAGTACTTC.

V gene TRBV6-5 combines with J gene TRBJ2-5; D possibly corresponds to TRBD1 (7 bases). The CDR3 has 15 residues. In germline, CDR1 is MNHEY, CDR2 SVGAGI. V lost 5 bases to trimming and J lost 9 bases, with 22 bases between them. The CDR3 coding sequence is TGTGCCAGCAGTCAGGGGGGTGGTACCCCCTCGGCCCAGTACTTC. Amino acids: CASSQGGGTPSAQYF.

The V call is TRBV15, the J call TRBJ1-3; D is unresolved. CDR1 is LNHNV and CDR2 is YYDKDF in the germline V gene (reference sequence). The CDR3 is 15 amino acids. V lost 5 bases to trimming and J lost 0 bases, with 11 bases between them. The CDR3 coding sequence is TGTGCCACCAGCCCCAGAGGGATCTCTGGAAACACCATATATTTT. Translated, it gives CATSPRGISGNTIYF. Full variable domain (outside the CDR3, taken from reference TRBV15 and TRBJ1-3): DAMVIQNPRYQVTQFGKPVTLSCSQTLNHNVMYWYQQKSSQAPKLLFHYYDKDFNNEADTPDNFQSRRPNTSFCFLDIRSPGLGDTAMYLCATSPRGISGNTIYFGEGSWLTVV.

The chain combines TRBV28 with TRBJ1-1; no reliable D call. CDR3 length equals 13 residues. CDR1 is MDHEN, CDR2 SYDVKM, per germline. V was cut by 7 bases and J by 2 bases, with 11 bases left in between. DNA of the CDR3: TGTGCCAGCACCTCCCCCAGTAACACTGAAGCTTTCTTT. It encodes CASTSPSNTEAFF.

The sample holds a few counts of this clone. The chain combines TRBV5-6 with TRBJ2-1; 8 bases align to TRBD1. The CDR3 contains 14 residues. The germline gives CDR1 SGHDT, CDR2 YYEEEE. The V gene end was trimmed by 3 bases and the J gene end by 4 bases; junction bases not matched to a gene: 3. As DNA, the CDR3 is TGTGCCAGCAGCTCGGGACAGGCTTACAATGAGCAGTTCTTC. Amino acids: CASSSGQAYNEQFF. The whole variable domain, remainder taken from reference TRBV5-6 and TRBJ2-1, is DAGVTQSPTHLIKTRGQQVTLRCSPKSGHDTVSWYQQALGQGPQFIFQYYEEEERQRGNFPDRFSGHQFPNYSSELNVNALLLGDSALYLCASSSGQAYNEQFFGPGTRLTVL.

The CDR3 DNA sequence: TGTGCCAGCAGCACACTAGCGGGCCGACCGTACGAGCAGTACTTC. Its translation is CASSTLAGRPYEQYF. The rearrangement links TRBV13 to TRBJ2-7; TRBD2 aligns across 9 bases. V lost 5 bases, J lost 4 bases, and 9 bases stayed unmatched. CDR1 PRHDT and CDR2 FYEKMQ come from the germline V gene (reference sequence). This CDR3 region has 15 residues.

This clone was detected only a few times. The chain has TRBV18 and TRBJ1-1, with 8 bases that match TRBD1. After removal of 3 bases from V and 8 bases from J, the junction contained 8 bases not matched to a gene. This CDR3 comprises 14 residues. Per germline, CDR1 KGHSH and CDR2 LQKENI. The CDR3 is CASSPRDRIGEAFF. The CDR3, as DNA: TGTGCCAGCTCACCCCGGGACAGGATTGGGGAAGCTTTCTTT.

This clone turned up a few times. The CDR3 reads CASSPSYNSPLHF. The CDR3 DNA is TGTGCCAGCAGCCCTTCCTATAATTCACCCCTCCACTTT. The genes are TRBV7-2 and TRBJ1-6; no clear D. CDR1 SGHTA and CDR2 FQGNSA come from the germline V gene. The CDR3 contains 13 residues. V lost 5 bases and J 1 base, leaving 3 bases between the germline ends.

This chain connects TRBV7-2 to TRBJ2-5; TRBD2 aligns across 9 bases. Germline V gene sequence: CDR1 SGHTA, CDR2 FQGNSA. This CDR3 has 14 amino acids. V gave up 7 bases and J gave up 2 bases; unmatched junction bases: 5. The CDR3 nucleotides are TGTGCCAGCACCCTGACTAGCGGACAAGAGACCCAGTACTTC. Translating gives CASTLTSGQETQYF. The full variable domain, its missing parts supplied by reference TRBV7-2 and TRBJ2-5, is GAGVSQSPSNKVTEKGKDVELRCDPISGHTALYWYRQSLGQGLEFLIYFQGNSAPDKSGLPSDRFSAERTGGSVSTLTIQRTQQEDSAVYLCASTLTSGQETQYFGPGTRLLVL.

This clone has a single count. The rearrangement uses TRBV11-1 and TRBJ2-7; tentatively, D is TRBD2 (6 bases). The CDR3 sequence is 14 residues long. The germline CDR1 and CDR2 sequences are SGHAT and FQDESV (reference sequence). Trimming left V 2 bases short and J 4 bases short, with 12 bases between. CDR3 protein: CASSLRGLLYEQYF. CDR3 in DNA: TGTGCCAGCAGCTTACGGGGACTGTTGTACGAGCAGTACTTC.

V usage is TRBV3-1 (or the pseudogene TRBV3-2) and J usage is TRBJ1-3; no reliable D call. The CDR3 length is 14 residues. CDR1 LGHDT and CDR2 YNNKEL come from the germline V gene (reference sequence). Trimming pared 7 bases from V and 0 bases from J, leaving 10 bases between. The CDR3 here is CASTPIHSGNTIYF. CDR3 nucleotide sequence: TGTGCCAGCACCCCCATCCACTCTGGAAACACCATATATTTT.

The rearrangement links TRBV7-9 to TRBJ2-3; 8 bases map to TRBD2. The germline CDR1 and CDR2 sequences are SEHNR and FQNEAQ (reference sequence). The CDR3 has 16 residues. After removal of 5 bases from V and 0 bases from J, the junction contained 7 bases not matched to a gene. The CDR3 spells CASSPGAGGSTDTQYF. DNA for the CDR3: TGTGCCAGCAGCCCCGGGGCGGGGGGCAGCACAGATACGCAGTATTTT.

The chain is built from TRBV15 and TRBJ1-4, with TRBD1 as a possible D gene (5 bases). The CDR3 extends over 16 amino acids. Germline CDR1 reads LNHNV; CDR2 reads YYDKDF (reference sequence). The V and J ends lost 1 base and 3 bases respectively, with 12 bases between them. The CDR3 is CATSRGSAGSNEKLFF. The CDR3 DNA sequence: TGTGCCACCAGCAGAGGGTCGGCAGGGTCTAATGAAAAACTGTTTTTT.